This passage covers 17 T cell receptor beta chains from one sample sequenced in a study of blood T cells in healthy people across ages. The use of a sample-barcoded 5' primer and a J-beta primer mix characterized a second PCR of roughly 7 to 11 cycles. TCRdb analysed the 5' RACE reads with MiXCR anew, one entry per CDR3 protein. The table has hundreds of thousands of distinct CDR3 sequences, just under 25% seen once. A further study also used this sample, focusing on T cells of mothers and their children.

Sequencing used blood. Source of these receptors: a boy aged 10-17 years in good health.

The chain is built from TRBV7-2 and TRBJ2-7, with D perhaps TRBD2 (7 bases). The CDR3 has 15 amino acids. V lost 2 bases to trimming and J lost 5 bases, with 16 bases between them. Looked up from germline, CDR1 is SGHTA and CDR2 is FQGNSA. The CDR3: CASSLIGSGGNEQYF. CDR3 in DNA: TGTGCCAGCAGCTTAATCGGTTCGGGGGGCAACGAGCAGTACTTC. Looking up the rest from reference TRBV7-2 and TRBJ2-7 gives the full variable domain: GAGVSQSPSNKVTEKGKDVELRCDPISGHTALYWYRQSLGQGLEFLIYFQGNSAPDKSGLPSDRFSAERTGGSVSTLTIQRTQQEDSAVYLCASSLIGSGGNEQYFGPGTRLTVT.

About this clonotype itself: The junction does not match germline at one end; this may be a read error. This chain joins TRBV27 and TRBJ2-5; 12 nucleotides align to TRBD2. Per the germline V gene, CDR1 is MNHEY and CDR2 is SMNVEV (reference sequence). CDR3 length equals 17 residues. The CDR3 DNA follows: TGTGCCTGCAGTTTTGGGGCTAGCGGGGGGGGCGGAGAGACCCAGTACTTC. Residues: CACSFGASGGGGETQYF.

The rearrangement uses TRBV5-1 and TRBJ2-5, with D perhaps TRBD1 (7 bases). TRBJ2-1 matches the DNA end more closely, so the J call is doubtful. This CDR3 comprises 15 residues. The germline CDR1 and CDR2 sequences are SGHRS and YFSETQ. CDR3 sequence: CASRRDSPATNEQFF. In DNA form, the CDR3 reads TGCGCCAGCAGGCGGGACAGTCCGGCAACAAATGAGCAGTTCTTC.

This clonotype was observed a handful of times. V gene TRBV29-1 combines with J gene TRBJ2-3; 11 bases align to TRBD1. Losses at the gene ends were 6 bases for V and 5 bases for J; bases not matched to a gene: 1. Germline V gene lookup returns CDR1 SQVTM and CDR2 ANQGSEA. This CDR3 has 12 residues. CDR3 sequence reads: CSVGQGVDTQYF. The CDR3 region has the DNA TGCAGCGTGGGACAGGGGGTAGATACGCAGTATTTT.

CDR3 coding DNA: TGCGCCAGCAGCTCCGAAGGGTTATTCACTGAAGCTTTCTTT. As protein: CASSSEGLFTEAFF. This chain connects TRBV5-1 to TRBJ1-1; D remains unclear. From germline, CDR1 is SGHRS and CDR2 YFSETQ. The CDR3 consists of 14 residues. Deletions cut 3 bases from V and 4 bases from J, with 13 bases between. The entire variable domain, with the rest obtained from reference TRBV5-1 and TRBJ1-1, is as follows: KAGVTQTPRYLIKTRGQQVTLSCSPISGHRSVSWYQQTPGQGLQFLFEYFSETQRNKGNFPGRFSGRQFSNSRSEMNVSTLELGDSALYLCASSSEGLFTEAFFGQGTRLTVV.

There are a few counts of this clonotype. The chain joins TRBV10-3 to TRBJ1-1; 7 bases are a match to TRBD1. V lost 3 bases, J lost 3 bases, and 4 bases stayed unmatched. The CDR3 runs 14 residues. Germline V CDR1 and CDR2: ENHRY, SYGVKD. This chain's CDR3 is CAISEGRGYTEAFF. CDR3 in DNA: TGTGCCATCAGTGAAGGCAGGGGGTACACTGAAGCTTTCTTT.

Points on this clonotype: Compared with germline, one end of the junction differs, possibly owing to a read error. The rearrangement joins TRBV24-1 to TRBJ2-2; D may be TRBD2 (5 bases). The CDR3 has 14 amino acids. CDR1 and CDR2 from the germline V gene are KGHDR and SFDVKD. CDR3 region: CATSDPGGTGELLF. In DNA form, the CDR3 reads TGTGCCACCAGTGATCCTGGAGGAACCGGGGAGCTGCTTTTT.

This clonotype was seen a few times. The chain employs TRBV7-2 and TRBJ2-1, with 7 bases aligning to TRBD2. CDR3 length: 14 amino acids. Germline CDR1 reads SGHTA; CDR2 reads FQGNSA. The ends lost 5 bases at V and 7 bases at J; junction bases unmatched: 8. CDR3 sequence: CASSGGVSGNEQFF. The DNA for the CDR3 is TGTGCCAGCAGCGGGGGGGTGAGTGGGAATGAGCAGTTCTTC.

The genes are TRBV12-3 or TRBV12-4 and TRBJ2-1, with D perhaps matching TRBD2 (5 bases). The V end was cut by 5 bases, the J end by 15 bases, with 29 bases between. There are 16 residues in the CDR3. CDR3 region: CASSPLLFGHVGKVFF. In DNA form, the CDR3 reads TGTGCCAGCAGTCCCCTCCTTTTCGGGCATGTCGGGAAGGTGTTCTTC.

Comments on this clonotype: At one boundary the junction diverges from the germline segment, which might be a read error. The chain has TRBV7-7 and TRBJ2-5; the match to TRBD2 covers 10 bases. CDR1 SSHAT and CDR2 FNYEAQ come from the germline V gene (reference sequence). There are 14 residues in the CDR3. The CDR3 sequence: CASSRAGGKETQYF. CDR3 coding DNA: TGTGCTAGCAGCAGAGCGGGGGGGAAAGAGACCCAGTACTTC.

The chain has TRBV7-3 and TRBJ2-5; weak D call: TRBD1 (5 bases). CDR1 is SGHTA, CDR2 FQGTGA, per germline. This CDR3 contains 14 residues. V was pared by 0 bases and J by 2 bases, with 7 bases between. In DNA form, the CDR3 reads TGTGCCAGCAGCTTAACCGACAGTCAAGAGACCCAGTACTTC. This translates into CASSLTDSQETQYF.

The chain links TRBV4-1 to TRBJ1-1; 7 nucleotides match TRBD1. This CDR3 comprises 16 residues. V was clipped by 4 bases and J by 0 bases; unmatched bases: 8. Germline V lookup: CDR1 MGHRA, CDR2 YSYEKL. Written as DNA, the CDR3 is TGCGCCAGCAGCCGACTACAGGGGACGATGAACACTGAAGCTTTCTTT. Encoded protein: CASSRLQGTMNTEAFF.

In its sample, this clonotype was seen a few times. The chain carries TRBV5-5 and TRBJ2-7; D perhaps matches TRBD2 (6 bases). Germline lookup yields CDR1 SGHKS and CDR2 YYEKEE (reference sequence). Between the trimmed V and J ends, which lost 4 bases and 5 bases, there was a span of 13 bases. The CDR3 has 13 residues. The CDR3 nucleotides are TGTGCCAGCAGCCGGGACTTCCCTCACGAGCAGTACTTC. Translation gives CASSRDFPHEQYF.

There are a few counts of this clonotype. The chain is built from TRBV20-1 and TRBJ2-3; TRBD2 might be the D (5 bases). The CDR3 is made up of 16 amino acids. V was pared by 6 bases and J by 0 bases, with 19 bases between. Germline CDR1 reads DFQATT; CDR2 reads SNEGSKA (reference sequence). The CDR3 coding sequence is TGCAGTGCCACCTCAGTAGGTGGGAGAAGCACAGATACGCAGTATTTT. Protein: CSATSVGGRSTDTQYF.

This clonotype came up a few times. The chain combines TRBV6-2 or TRBV6-3 with TRBJ1-5, with 9 nucleotides matching TRBD1. CDR1 MNHEY and CDR2 SVGEGT come from the germline V gene. Unmatched junction bases numbered 9, after V lost 4 bases and J lost 11 bases. CDR3 size: 14 residues. The CDR3 DNA reads TGTGCCAGCAGTTTGGACAGGGGCTCTTTGTCCCAGCATTTT. Amino acids: CASSLDRGSLSQHF.

This clonotype has more than one count but fewer than ten. The chain recombines TRBV7-9 with TRBJ2-7, with 9 bases aligning to TRBD1. Germline CDR1 and CDR2: SEHNR and FQNEAQ (reference sequence). The CDR3 spans 15 residues. V lost 5 bases to trimming and J lost 6 bases; unmatched junction nucleotides: 11. CDR3 nucleotide sequence: TGTGCCAGCAGCGATCCGGGGACAGGGATCCCCGAGCAGTACTTC. It is translated as CASSDPGTGIPEQYF.

The J gene is TRBJ2-3, the V gene TRBV5-1; no clear D. The length of the CDR3 is 12 residues. Per germline, CDR1 SGHRS and CDR2 YFSETQ. V lost 6 bases and J 2 bases, leaving 7 bases between the germline ends. CDR3 residues: CASNGNTDTQYF. CDR3 nucleotide sequence: TGCGCCAGCAACGGAAACACAGATACGCAGTATTTT.